These 9 T cell receptor beta chains originate from one sample sequenced in a study of shared clonotypes between healthy human individuals. Produced via immunoSEQ multiplex PCR; TCRdb's table is partial and in-frame only. In the table there are about 450,000 clones, 70% to 80% of which are singletons. The sample taken for sequencing was PBMCs. The receptors come from a woman aged 40 to 55 in good health. Some clones in this sample may be carry-over from other donors' samples.

Remarks on this clone: This may be a read error: a much more frequent sequence differs by one nucleotide. Other DNA sequences within the sample encode an identical CDR3. The rearrangement uses TRBV7-9 and TRBJ1-1; no clear D. The CDR3 has 12 residues. The V gene's germline CDR1 is SEHNR and CDR2 FQNEAQ (reference sequence). Trimming removed 3 bases from V and 1 base from J, with 3 bases in between. Here the CDR3 reads CASSFGNTEAFF. The CDR3 DNA follows: TGTGCCAGCAGCTTTGGGAACACTGAAGCTTTCTTT.

This chain links TRBV19 with TRBJ2-5; TRBD2 agrees at 16 bases. The CDR3 spans 21 residues. Germline V lookup: CDR1 LNHDA, CDR2 SQIVND (reference sequence). Trimming removed 4 bases from V and 3 bases from J; junction bases left unmatched: 17. The CDR3 DNA follows: TGTGCCAGTAGTAGCCATGATGGGACTAGCGGGAGGGCCTTAGGCGAAGAGACCCAGTACTTC. Amino acids: CASSSHDGTSGRALGEETQYF. Drawing the rest from reference TRBV19 and TRBJ2-5, the complete variable domain is DGGITQSPKYLFRKEGQNVTLSCEQNLNHDAMYWYRQDPGQGLRLIYYSQIVNDFQKGDIAEGYSVSREKKESFPLTVTSAQKNPTAFYLCASSSHDGTSGRALGEETQYFGPGTRLLVL.

This CDR3 reads CASSIAGTSSGYTF. The CDR3 coding sequence is TGTGCCAGTAGTATAGCCGGGACAAGTTCGGGCTACACCTTC. The chain combines TRBV19 with TRBJ1-2; maybe TRBD1 (6 bases). The CDR3 has 14 residues. Trimming took 1 base from V and 8 from J, leaving 14 bases between them. Germline values: CDR1 LNHDA, CDR2 SQIVND (reference sequence).

A note on this clone: This same CDR3 is encoded by further DNA sequences in the sample. This sequence joins TRBV28 and TRBJ2-7; D perhaps matches TRBD2 (5 bases). Germline lookup yields CDR1 MDHEN and CDR2 SYDVKM. The CDR3 is 12 amino acids. V was cut by 2 bases and J by 3 bases, with 5 bases left in between. The CDR3 DNA follows: TGTGCCAGCAGTTTAAGCGGCTACGAGCAGTACTTC. This sequence encodes CASSLSGYEQYF.

The rearrangement joins TRBV18 to TRBJ2-5; D gene ambiguous. The CDR3 sequence is 13 residues long. Germline V gene sequence: CDR1 KGHSH, CDR2 LQKENI. The V gene lost 3 bases and the J gene lost 5 bases, with 10 bases spanning the gap. The CDR3 reads CASSPDQYETQYF. The CDR3 bases are TGTGCCAGCTCACCGGACCAGTATGAGACCCAGTACTTC.

A few counts support this clone. CDR3: CASNERTDLTDTQYF. In DNA form, the CDR3 reads TGTGCCAGCAACGAACGGACAGACCTCACAGATACGCAGTATTTT. V is TRBV6-1 and J is TRBJ2-3; maybe TRBD1 (6 bases). V gave up 7 bases and J gave up 2 bases, with 16 bases separating them. Germline-derived CDR1 and CDR2 are MNHNS and SASEGT. This CDR3 spans 15 amino acids.

The chain recombines TRBV9 with TRBJ2-3; 9 positions match TRBD1. The J segment lost 4 bases and the V segment lost 0 bases, leaving 12 bases of the junction unmatched. The germline V gene encodes CDR1 SGDLS and CDR2 YYNGEE. The CDR3 is 18 amino acids. The CDR3 protein is CASSVDPPLGQGSDTQYF. The CDR3 nucleotides are TGTGCCAGCAGCGTAGATCCCCCGTTGGGACAGGGTTCAGATACGCAGTATTTT.

The rearrangement uses TRBV27 and TRBJ2-1; D is unresolved. Germline V gene sequence: CDR1 MNHEY, CDR2 SMNVEV (reference sequence). CDR3 length: 14 residues. V was clipped by 4 bases and J by 2 bases, with 9 bases between them. CDR3 sequence reads: CASSYDGTYNEQFF. CDR3 bases: TGTGCCAGCAGTTATGATGGTACCTACAATGAGCAGTTCTTC.

The chain uses TRBV2 and TRBJ2-5, with a weak D call TRBD2 (6 bases). Germline V gene data show CDR1 as SNHLY and CDR2 as FYNNEI. V shed 7 bases and J shed 2 bases, with 14 bases lying between them. The CDR3 has 14 residues. The DNA of the CDR3 is TGTGCCAGCATCTCGGAGGGGCCACAAGAGACCCAGTACTTC. It translates to CASISEGPQETQYF.